The clone carrying this T cell receptor (beta chain) came up a few times. Its antigen is unknown. A junction end diverges from the germline sequence, so it may reflect a read error. Of the isolated RNA, all was reverse transcribed, and so the sequenced material was expressed TCRB transcripts. Sequenced by immunoSEQ multiplex PCR; TCRdb stores in-frame clones only, minus some. Seen here are around 160,000 clones, approximately 8.8% observed once, and the top ten hold 0.65% to 0.9%. This specimen comes from a study of beta chain features in type 1 diabetes. Notes on the study in general: In all four CD4+ subsets, TCRB CDR3 length was significantly, moderately reduced in type 1 diabetes.

Per the germline V gene, CDR1 is SGHRS and CDR2 is YFSETQ. The CDR3 extends over 9 amino acids. This sequence joins TRBV5-1 and TRBJ2-7, with D tentatively TRBD2 (6 bases). The TCR originated in a woman under 40 with type 1 diabetes. Sequencing was carried out using central memory CD4+ T cells from blood. The CDR3 DNA is TGCGCCAGCAGCTTCCGGGGAGGCTTC. Protein product: CASSFRGGF.